Below, 9 T cell receptor beta chains from the same sample are listed, as sequenced in a study of shared clonotypes between healthy human individuals. Only in-frame clones appear in the TCRdb table, and some are missing; sequencing was by immunoSEQ multiplex PCR. The sample includes a few million clones, 85% to 95% seen only once; the top ten take 0.39%. Sequencing was carried out using naive CD4+ T cells from PBMCs. Subset noted: CD45RA+ positively selected. These receptors all stem from a man aged 18 to 30 in good health. Some clones in this sample may be carry-over from other donors' samples.

J is TRBJ2-7 and V is TRBV7-2; TRBD2 aligns across 10 bases. Germline CDR1 reads SGHTA; CDR2 reads FQGNSA. The CDR3 is 16 residues long. V dropped 2 bases and J dropped 2; count of bases not matched to a gene: 6. CDR3 coding DNA: TGTGCCAGCAGCTTACTAGCGGGAGAGGGGGCCTACGAGCAGTACTTC. It codes for CASSLLAGEGAYEQYF.

The rearrangement joins TRBV7-9 to TRBJ2-1, with D perhaps TRBD2 (7 bases). The V gene's germline CDR1 is SEHNR and CDR2 FQNEAQ (reference sequence). The V end lost 5 bases, the J end lost 5 bases, and 16 bases lay between the germline ends. The CDR3 length is 15 residues. CDR3 nucleotide sequence: TGTGCCAGCAGCCCCCGGTGGGAGGGGGACAATGAGCAGTTCTTC. This codes for CASSPRWEGDNEQFF.

The DNA of the CDR3 is TGTGCCAGCAGTTCAGGGGGTGACATTCAGTACTTC. Translation gives CASSSGGDIQYF. This chain connects TRBV5-6 to TRBJ2-4, with 7 positions matching TRBD1. CDR3 size: 12 residues. V lost 5 bases to trimming and J lost 8 bases; unmatched junction nucleotides: 4. Looked up from germline, CDR1 is SGHDT and CDR2 is YYEEEE.

This clone is a singleton in its sample. DNA for the CDR3: TGTGCCAGCAGTCAAGCCAGGTCCTCCAAAAACATTCAGTACTTC. Residues: CASSQARSSKNIQYF. The chain uses TRBV28 and TRBJ2-4; no clear D. CDR1 and CDR2 (germline): MDHEN, SYDVKM. Trimming took 5 bases from V and 2 from J, leaving 13 bases between them. The length of the CDR3 is 15 residues. Based on the CDR3 plus reference TRBV28 and TRBJ2-4, the full variable domain is DVKVTQSSRYLVKRTGEKVFLECVQDMDHENMFWYRQDPGLGLRLIYFSYDVKMKEKGDIPEGYSVSREKKERFSLILESASTNQTSMYLCASSQARSSKNIQYFGAGTRLSVL.

In nucleotides, the CDR3 is TGTGCCTGGAGTCACGGACTAGCGGGAGAGACCCAGTACTTC. It yields the protein CAWSHGLAGETQYF. The chain links TRBV30 to TRBJ2-5; TRBD2 matches 11 bases. Per germline, CDR1 GTSNPN and CDR2 SVGIG (reference sequence). CDR3 length equals 14 residues. Trimming at V came to 2 bases and at J to 4 bases, leaving 3 bases not matched to a gene. Together with reference TRBV30 and TRBJ2-5, the CDR3 gives the full variable domain: SQTIHQWPATLVQPVGSPLSLECTVEGTSNPNLYWYRQAAGRGLQLLFYSVGIGQISSEVPQNLSASRPQDRQFILSSKKLLLSDSGFYLCAWSHGLAGETQYFGPGTRLLVL.

This clone appeared a single time. This rearrangement joins TRBV11-3 to TRBJ2-2; 7 bases map to TRBD2. Germline assignment: CDR1 SGHNT and CDR2 YENEEA. The CDR3 covers 15 residues. Germline trimming cut 5 bases from V and 7 bases from J; bases unmatched to any gene: 10. CDR3 amino acids: CASSDERAGSGELFF. The CDR3 DNA reads TGTGCCAGCAGCGATGAACGAGCGGGAAGCGGGGAGCTGTTTTTT.

This chain uses TRBV14 with TRBJ2-1; possibly TRBD1 for D (7 bases). Per the germline V gene, CDR1 is SGHDN and CDR2 is FVKESK. CDR3 length equals 14 residues. The V end was cut by 4 bases, the J end by 9 bases, with 16 bases between. The CDR3 nucleotides read TGTGCCAGCAGCCGCCACCTTCAGGGGGGTGAGCAGTTCTTC. Residues: CASSRHLQGGEQFF.

The chain is built from TRBV6-5 and TRBJ1-2; no reliable D call. V lost 7 bases to trimming and J lost 5 bases, with 17 bases between them. This CDR3 is 14 amino acids long. CDR1 and CDR2 (germline): MNHEY, SVGAGI. The CDR3 sequence is CASTPLGRVYGYTF. The CDR3 coding sequence is TGTGCCAGCACCCCGCTGGGCCGCGTGTATGGCTACACCTTC.

The V gene is TRBV10-3, the J gene TRBJ2-5; 16 positions match TRBD2. This CDR3 is 15 amino acids long. V dropped 6 bases and J dropped 3; count of bases not matched to a gene: 1. Per the germline V gene, CDR1 is ENHRY and CDR2 is SYGVKD. The DNA for the CDR3 is TGTGCCATCAGCGGGACTAGCGGGAGGGAAGAGACCCAGTACTTC. Residues: CAISGTSGREETQYF.